This TCR beta chain derives from a study of beta chain features in type 1 diabetes. Expressed TCRB transcripts were sequenced after all isolated RNA was converted to cDNA. This table comes from immunoSEQ multiplex PCR, and its TCRdb copy is limited to in-frame clones, with some not included. The sample has about 930,000 clones; around a sixth are singletons. Donors contributed one heparinised blood draw apiece, averaging about 110 mL. This clone was seen a handful of times. The CDR3 consists of 14 residues. Trimming cost V 3 bases and J 4 bases, with 12 bases left between them. From germline, CDR1 is SGHAT and CDR2 FQNNGV.

V is TRBV11-2 and J is TRBJ2-5, with D possibly being TRBD1 or TRBD2 (5 bases each). This clonotype was sampled from a young woman in good health. Sequencing was performed on naive CD4+ T cells from blood. The CDR3 bases are TGTGCCAGCAGCTTGGGATCAGGGAGAGAGACCCAGTACTTC. Its translation: CASSLGSGRETQYF.